This TCR beta chain originates from a study of identifying expanded T cells in peripheral blood. Study-level findings and limits: Roughly 1.2 clones differed between technical replicates, versus approximately 17 and 20 over time. Clone count variance between roughly two-week samples rose with total template count.

No infections or other immune events were documented during collection. CDR3 length: 11 amino acids. Germline CDR1 SGHTA, CDR2 FQGNSA. Trimming took 1 base from V and 10 from J, leaving 7 bases between them. About this clone: Its specificity is unknown.

Sequencing used immunoSEQ multiplex PCR; TCRdb keeps in-frame clones, though not all of them. Among 95,000 to 100,000 clones listed, approximately 90% were seen once. This sequence joins TRBV7-2 and TRBJ1-1; D not resolved. The sequence was obtained from a person aged 18 to 70 in good health. The sequenced sample was blood. The DNA for the CDR3 is TGTGCCAGCAGCTTAGTTGGCAGAGCTTTCTTT. As protein: CASSLVGRAFF.